This TCR beta chain was identified in a study of identical twins. The study, taken as a whole, reports: Possibly, invariant MAIT and iNKT cells partly confounded zero-insertion analyses. Excess low generation probability was seen in twin-shared out-of-frame alpha sequences. The study drew conclusions from cross-sectional statistical analysis, not from following the same donors.

The CDR3 has 11 residues. The germline V gene encodes CDR1 WSHSY and CDR2 SAAADI. Trimming removed 7 bases at V and 7 bases at J, with 8 bases between. This clonotype was observed a handful of times. No antigen is known for it. Addition of a universal primer site occurred through template switching, and cDNA carried unique molecular identifiers. TCRdb independently ran MiXCR on the 5' RACE reads; one entry per CDR3 protein. Among 500,000 or so distinct CDR3 sequences listed, 13% to 15% were seen once. The data also belong to a second study, concerning yellow fever vaccine responses in identical twins.

The V gene is TRBV10-2, the J gene TRBJ1-5, with a tentative D call TRBD1 (5 bases). Sequencing was performed on CD4+ T cells sorted from blood. This TCR was sampled from a woman aged 18 to 35 in good health. The CDR3 loop is CASNGGQPQHF. DNA of the CDR3: TGCGCCAGCAACGGGGGGCAGCCCCAGCATTTT.